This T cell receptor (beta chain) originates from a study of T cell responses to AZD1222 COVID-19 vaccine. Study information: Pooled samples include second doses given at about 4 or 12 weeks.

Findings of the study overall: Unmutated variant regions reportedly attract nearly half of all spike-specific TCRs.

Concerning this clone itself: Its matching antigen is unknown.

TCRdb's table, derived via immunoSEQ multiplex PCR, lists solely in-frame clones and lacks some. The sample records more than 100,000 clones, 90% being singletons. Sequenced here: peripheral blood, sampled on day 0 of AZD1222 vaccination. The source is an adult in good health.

The CDR3 sequence: CASRKEGAGSPLHF. CDR3 in DNA: TGTGCCAGCAGGAAGGAGGGGGCAGGATCACCCCTCCACTTT. This chain joins TRBV7-6 and TRBJ1-6, with 7 bases lining up with TRBD1. The CDR3 totals 14 residues. Unmatched junction bases numbered 9, after V lost 6 bases and J lost 10 bases. Germline V CDR1 and CDR2: SGHVS, FNYEAQ.